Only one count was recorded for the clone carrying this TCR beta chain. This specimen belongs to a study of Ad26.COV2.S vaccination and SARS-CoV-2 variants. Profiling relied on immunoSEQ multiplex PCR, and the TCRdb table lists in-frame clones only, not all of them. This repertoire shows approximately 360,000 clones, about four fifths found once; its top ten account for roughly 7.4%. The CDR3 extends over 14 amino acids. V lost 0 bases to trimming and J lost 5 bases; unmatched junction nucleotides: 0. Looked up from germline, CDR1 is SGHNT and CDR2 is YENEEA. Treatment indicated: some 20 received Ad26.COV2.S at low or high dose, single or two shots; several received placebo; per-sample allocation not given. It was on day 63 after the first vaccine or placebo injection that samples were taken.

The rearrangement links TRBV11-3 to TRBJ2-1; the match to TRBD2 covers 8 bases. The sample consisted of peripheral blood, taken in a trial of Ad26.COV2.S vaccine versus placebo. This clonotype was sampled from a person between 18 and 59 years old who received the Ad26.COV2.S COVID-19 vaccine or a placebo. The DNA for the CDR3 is TGTGCCAGCAGCTTAGAAGCGGGGGACAATGAGCAGTTCTTC. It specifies CASSLEAGDNEQFF.